The rows below give T cell receptor beta chains drawn from one sample of a study of blood T cell repertoires in COVID-19. Assay: immunoSEQ multiplex PCR; the TCRdb copy retains only in-frame clones and omits some. Among roughly 86,000 clones, about 87% were seen once, and the ten largest hold roughly 5.1%. The sequenced material came from peripheral blood. The receptor set was obtained from a man aged 40-49 years with acute or convalescent COVID-19. Both conserved end residues are part of each CDR3. Each record gives: CDR3 DNA, CDR3 protein, CDR3 length, J gene, V gene, clone size, D gene. D genes are given only for firm matches. A row's size may be missing; if present it is once, few, many or a size class.

TGTGCCAGCAGTGAGGAGGGGCGAAACTGGAACACCGGGGAGCTGTTTTTT CASSEEGRNWNTGELFF 17 TRBJ2-2 TRBV25-1 few -
TGTGCCAGCAGCGCTTGGGTAGGGGCTCATGAGCAGTTCTTC CASSAWVGAHEQFF 14 TRBJ2-1 TRBV5-4 few -
TGTGCCAGCAGCTTGGCTAGCGGGAGTACAGATACGCAGTATTTT CASSLASGSTDTQYF 15 TRBJ2-3 TRBV7-6 - TRBD2
TGTGCCAGCAGCTTACCCCCCGCCGGGACAGGGAATGAGCAGTTCTTC CASSLPPAGTGNEQFF 16 TRBJ2-1 TRBV7-2 - TRBD1
TGCGCCAGCAGCTCTTCCCTTAGCGGGAGGGCCACTGTCGGGGAGCTGTTTTTT CASSSSLSGRATVGELFF 18 TRBJ2-2 TRBV5-1 - TRBD2
TGTGCCAGTAGTTTTCCCACTATACACCTGGGACAGTTCAATCAGCCCCAGCATTTT CASSFPTIHLGQFNQPQHF 19 TRBJ1-5 TRBV19 once TRBD1
TGCGCCAGCAGCCCACAGGGACAGTCAACTAATGAAAAACTGTTTTTT CASSPQGQSTNEKLFF 16 TRBJ1-4 TRBV4-3 - TRBD1
TGTGCCAGCAGCGCCCTCGGGGGATTTAATCAGCCCCAGCATTTT CASSALGGFNQPQHF 15 TRBJ1-5 TRBV9 - -
TGCGCCAGCAGCCTTAGCGGGGGGACCTACAATGAGCAGTTCTTC CASSLSGGTYNEQFF 15 TRBJ2-1 TRBV5-1 - TRBD2
TGTGCCAGCAGTCCATCTAACAATGAGCAGTTCTTC CASSPSNNEQFF 12 TRBJ2-1 TRBV6-5 - -
TGTGCCACCAGTGATCCGGGAGTGGACTACAATGAGCAGTTCTTC CATSDPGVDYNEQFF 15 TRBJ2-1 TRBV24-1 many -
TGTGCCAGCAGTCGACAGTTCACGGAGACCCAGTACTTC CASSRQFTETQYF 13 TRBJ2-5 TRBV14 - -
TGTGCCAGTAGTGCTCTCCGGACAGGGCTTAATGAAAAACTGTTTTTT CASSALRTGLNEKLFF 16 TRBJ1-4 TRBV19 - TRBD1
TGTGCCAGCAGCTTAGGAGGGCTCGGCAATCAGCCCCAGCATTTT CASSLGGLGNQPQHF 15 TRBJ1-5 TRBV7-2 - -
TGTGCCAGCAACCCCCACAGCTCTGGGGCCAACGTCCTGACTTTC CASNPHSSGANVLTF 15 TRBJ2-6 TRBV2 - -
TGTGCCATCAGTGTCGGGAACACTGAAGCTTTCTTT CAISVGNTEAFF 12 TRBJ1-1 TRBV10-3 - -